A selection of T cell receptor beta chains follows, all from one sample in a study of beta chain features in type 1 diabetes. Here immunoSEQ multiplex PCR was the method, and the copy in TCRdb shows in-frame clones only, minus some. This table holds around 500,000 clones, 10% to 12% found once. The sample was naive CD4+ T cells from blood. These receptors came from a woman aged 18 to 35 in good health. CDR3s include the opening cysteine and the closing phenylalanine or tryptophan. D genes are given only for firm matches. Clone size is stated in some rows and not others, as once, few, many or a class when expanded.

j_call: TRBJ1-5; cdr3_length: 15; v_call: TRBV19; d_call: NA; clone_size: few; cdr3_nt: TGTGCCAGTAGTATAGGACAGCCCAGCAATCAGCCCCAGCATTTT; cdr3_aa: CASSIGQPSNQPQHF
j_call: TRBJ1-2; cdr3_length: 15; v_call: TRBV4-1; d_call: NA; clone_size: NA; cdr3_nt: TGCGCCAGCAGCCAAGCGGGGTCTGGGTTCTATGGCTACACCTTC; cdr3_aa: CASSQAGSGFYGYTF
j_call: TRBJ1-4; cdr3_length: 12; v_call: TRBV29-1; d_call: TRBD1; clone_size: NA; cdr3_nt: TGCAGCACCAGACAGGGTGACGAAAAACTGTTTTTT; cdr3_aa: CSTRQGDEKLFF
j_call: TRBJ2-5; cdr3_length: 14; v_call: TRBV11-1; d_call: NA; clone_size: few; cdr3_nt: TGTGCCAGCAGTTCCGGCCCTAGGGGTGAGACCCAGTACTTC; cdr3_aa: CASSSGPRGETQYF
j_call: TRBJ2-7; cdr3_length: 16; v_call: TRBV4-2; d_call: TRBD2; clone_size: few; cdr3_nt: TGTGCCAGCAGCCAAAGCGGGACTAGCGGGACCTACGAGCAGTACTTC; cdr3_aa: CASSQSGTSGTYEQYF
j_call: TRBJ2-5; cdr3_length: 16; v_call: TRBV11-2; d_call: TRBD1; clone_size: few; cdr3_nt: TGTGCCAGCAGCTTAGGTTCGAGGACAGGGGCAGGGACCCAGTACTTC; cdr3_aa: CASSLGSRTGAGTQYF
j_call: TRBJ2-3; cdr3_length: 15; v_call: TRBV15; d_call: TRBD2; clone_size: few; cdr3_nt: TGTGCCACCAGCCTTAGCGGGAGACCCACAGATACGCAGTATTTT; cdr3_aa: CATSLSGRPTDTQYF
j_call: TRBJ2-2; cdr3_length: 14; v_call: TRBV11-2; d_call: NA; clone_size: NA; cdr3_nt: TGTGCCAGCAGCTTACCGAGGATCACCGGGGAGCTGTTTTTT; cdr3_aa: CASSLPRITGELFF
j_call: TRBJ2-2; cdr3_length: 14; v_call: TRBV29-1; d_call: TRBD1; clone_size: few; cdr3_nt: TGCAGCGTTTGGACAGGTTGGGACACCGGGGAGCTGTTTTTT; cdr3_aa: CSVWTGWDTGELFF
j_call: TRBJ2-7; cdr3_length: 12; v_call: TRBV6-6; d_call: TRBD1; clone_size: NA; cdr3_nt: TGTGCCAGCAGTGGACAGGGCTACGAGCAGTACTTC; cdr3_aa: CASSGQGYEQYF
j_call: TRBJ2-5; cdr3_length: 16; v_call: TRBV7-2; d_call: TRBD2; clone_size: few; cdr3_nt: TGTGCCAGCAGCCCACCCTATAGCGGGAGGGCAGAGACCCAGTACTTC; cdr3_aa: CASSPPYSGRAETQYF
j_call: TRBJ2-1; cdr3_length: 15; v_call: TRBV2; d_call: NA; clone_size: few; cdr3_nt: TGTGCCAGCTCGACCGGCAGGGGAAACTACAATGAGCAGTTCTTC; cdr3_aa: CASSTGRGNYNEQFF
j_call: TRBJ2-1; cdr3_length: 15; v_call: TRBV13; d_call: TRBD1; clone_size: NA; cdr3_nt: TGTGCCAGTCGCCTTCGTCGACAGGGGGCGAGTGAGCAGTTCTTC; cdr3_aa: CASRLRRQGASEQFF
j_call: TRBJ1-2; cdr3_length: 14; v_call: TRBV5-6; d_call: TRBD1; clone_size: NA; cdr3_nt: TGTGCCAGCAGCTTGTGGGACAGGGCTTATGGCTACACCTTC; cdr3_aa: CASSLWDRAYGYTF
j_call: TRBJ1-2; cdr3_length: 14; v_call: TRBV7-3; d_call: TRBD1; clone_size: NA; cdr3_nt: TGTGCCAGCAGCCCCAGGGGGCAAAGCTATGGCTACACCTTC; cdr3_aa: CASSPRGQSYGYTF
j_call: TRBJ1-2; cdr3_length: 13; v_call: TRBV9; d_call: TRBD1; clone_size: NA; cdr3_nt: TGTGCCAGCAGCCCCGGACAGGGATATGGCTACACCTTC; cdr3_aa: CASSPGQGYGYTF
j_call: TRBJ2-7; cdr3_length: 15; v_call: TRBV29-1; d_call: TRBD1; clone_size: few; cdr3_nt: TGCAGCGTCCGCTTCTCGGACAGGGGCTCCTACGAGCAGTACTTC; cdr3_aa: CSVRFSDRGSYEQYF
j_call: TRBJ2-3; cdr3_length: 15; v_call: TRBV6-5; d_call: NA; clone_size: few; cdr3_nt: TGTGCCAGCAGCCTCCAGGGAAACGGCGCAGATACGCAGTATTTT; cdr3_aa: CASSLQGNGADTQYF